A selection of T cell receptor beta chains follows, all from one sample in a study of neurological immune-mediated disorders. TCRdb ran MiXCR on the 5' RACE reads and lists one entry per CDR3 protein. The sample shows tens of thousands of distinct CDR3 sequences, roughly 12% of them seen only once. Input material: PBMCs. The receptor set was obtained from a woman aged 60-75 years with HTLV-1-associated myelopathy (HAM/TSP). Both conserved end residues are part of each CDR3. Each record gives: V gene, D gene, clone size, J gene, CDR3 protein, CDR3 DNA. The D gene is left open where the match is weak. The size entry is marked missing in some rows and otherwise reads once, few, many or a size class.

v_gene: TRBV28
d_gene: .
abundance: many
j_gene: TRBJ1-6
CDR3aa: CASRKNSPLHF
CDR3nt: TGTGCCAGCAGAAAAAATTCACCCCTCCACTTT

v_gene: TRBV4-1
d_gene: TRBD2
abundance: many
j_gene: TRBJ2-1
CDR3aa: CASSHLSGKSYNEQFF
CDR3nt: TGCGCCAGCAGCCACCTCAGCGGGAAGTCCTACAATGAGCAGTTCTTC

v_gene: TRBV3-1
d_gene: .
abundance: many
j_gene: TRBJ1-5
CDR3aa: CASSQDGGMNQPQHF
CDR3nt: TGTGCCAGCAGCCAAGATGGGGGCATGAATCAGCCCCAGCATTTT

v_gene: TRBV4-2
d_gene: .
abundance: few
j_gene: TRBJ2-2
CDR3aa: CASSQDLTRRSGELFF
CDR3nt: TGTGCCAGCAGCCAAGATTTGACTAGAAGGTCCGGGGAGCTGTTTTTT

v_gene: TRBV6-5
d_gene: .
abundance: many
j_gene: TRBJ2-7
CDR3aa: CASSSATSGYEQYF
CDR3nt: TGTGCCAGCAGTTCGGCGACTAGTGGATACGAGCAGTACTTC

v_gene: TRBV7-9
d_gene: .
abundance: many
j_gene: TRBJ1-1
CDR3aa: CASSPPGNPVLEAFF
CDR3nt: TGTGCCAGCAGCCCCCCAGGGAACCCTGTACTTGAAGCTTTCTTT

v_gene: TRBV25-1
d_gene: TRBD1
abundance: many
j_gene: TRBJ1-1
CDR3aa: CASSVPRQGRGTEAFF
CDR3nt: TGTGCCAGCAGTGTACCCCGACAGGGACGGGGCACTGAAGCTTTCTTT

v_gene: TRBV20-1
d_gene: TRBD1
abundance: many
j_gene: TRBJ2-7
CDR3aa: CSASRDRVGEQYF
CDR3nt: TGCAGTGCTAGCCGGGACAGGGTGGGCGAGCAGTACTTC

v_gene: TRBV20-1
d_gene: TRBD1
abundance: many
j_gene: TRBJ1-1
CDR3aa: CSVGTGGGDENTEAFF
CDR3nt: TGCAGTGTTGGGACAGGGGGAGGGGATGAGAACACTGAAGCTTTCTTT

v_gene: TRBV20-1
d_gene: .
abundance: many
j_gene: TRBJ2-7
CDR3aa: CSARAGTLQGPSYEQYF
CDR3nt: TGCAGTGCTAGAGCGGGGACTCTCCAAGGGCCCTCCTACGAGCAGTACTTC

v_gene: TRBV20-1
d_gene: TRBD1
abundance: .
j_gene: TRBJ1-1
CDR3aa: CSANGDRGRRNTEAFF
CDR3nt: TGCAGTGCTAACGGGGACAGGGGGCGTCGAAACACTGAAGCTTTCTTT

v_gene: TRBV4-1
d_gene: .
abundance: many
j_gene: TRBJ2-1
CDR3aa: CASASTATNEQFF
CDR3nt: TGCGCCAGCGCTTCAACGGCCACCAATGAGCAGTTCTTC

v_gene: TRBV5-1
d_gene: .
abundance: many
j_gene: TRBJ2-6
CDR3aa: CASSPLNSGANVLTF
CDR3nt: TGCGCCAGCAGCCCCCTAAACTCTGGGGCCAACGTCCTGACTTTC

v_gene: TRBV11-2
d_gene: TRBD2
abundance: many
j_gene: TRBJ2-6
CDR3aa: CASSVTGGWATHSGANVLTF
CDR3nt: TGTGCCAGCAGCGTAACGGGGGGTTGGGCTACTCACTCTGGGGCCAACGTCCTGACTTTC

v_gene: TRBV9
d_gene: .
abundance: medium-sized
j_gene: TRBJ2-3
CDR3aa: CASSGTQIDTQYF
CDR3nt: TGTGCCAGCAGTGGGACTCAGATAGATACGCAGTATTTT

v_gene: TRBV20-1
d_gene: .
abundance: many
j_gene: TRBJ2-1
CDR3aa: CSAPQLVLSYNEQFF
CDR3nt: TGCAGTGCTCCCCAACTAGTCCTCTCCTACAATGAGCAGTTCTTC

v_gene: TRBV7-9
d_gene: TRBD1
abundance: many
j_gene: TRBJ1-4
CDR3aa: CASSLGQGSNEKLFF
CDR3nt: TGTGCCAGCAGCTTAGGACAGGGCTCTAATGAAAAACTGTTTTTT

v_gene: TRBV5-1
d_gene: TRBD1
abundance: many
j_gene: TRBJ2-7
CDR3aa: CASSSGQGPYEQYF
CDR3nt: TGCGCCAGCAGTTCGGGACAGGGCCCCTACGAGCAGTACTTC

v_gene: TRBV27
d_gene: TRBD1
abundance: many
j_gene: TRBJ2-7
CDR3aa: CASSFRALDRAGSYEQYF
CDR3nt: TGTGCCAGCAGTTTCCGAGCCTTGGACAGGGCAGGTTCCTACGAGCAGTACTTC

v_gene: TRBV6-5
d_gene: TRBD2
abundance: many
j_gene: TRBJ2-1
CDR3aa: CASSYSGTSRYNEQFF
CDR3nt: TGTGCCAGCAGTTACTCGGGGACTAGCAGATACAATGAGCAGTTCTTC

v_gene: TRBV5-1
d_gene: .
abundance: many
j_gene: TRBJ2-7
CDR3aa: CASSLVLTGLSEQYF
CDR3nt: TGCGCCAGCAGCTTGGTTTTAACAGGGCTGAGCGAGCAGTACTTC

v_gene: TRBV21-1
d_gene: .
abundance: medium-sized
j_gene: TRBJ2-2
CDR3aa: CASSKRDRPNTGELFF
CDR3nt: TGTGCCAGCAGCAAACGGGACAGACCGAACACCGGGGAGCTGTTTTTT

v_gene: TRBV30
d_gene: .
abundance: few
j_gene: TRBJ1-2
CDR3aa: CAAPGEGGYGYTF
CDR3nt: TGTGCCGCTCCGGGCGAGGGGGGATATGGCTACACCTTC

v_gene: TRBV6-6
d_gene: .
abundance: many
j_gene: TRBJ2-7
CDR3aa: CASTRPGSDSEQYF
CDR3nt: TGTGCCAGCACTCGCCCCGGGAGTGATTCCGAGCAGTACTTC

v_gene: TRBV20-1
d_gene: .
abundance: many
j_gene: TRBJ2-2
CDR3aa: CSARVHTGELFF
CDR3nt: TGCAGTGCTAGAGTACATACCGGGGAGCTGTTTTTT

v_gene: TRBV27
d_gene: TRBD1
abundance: many
j_gene: TRBJ2-3
CDR3aa: CASSPWTGVNTQYF
CDR3nt: TGTGCCAGCAGTCCCTGGACAGGGGTTAATACGCAGTATTTT

v_gene: TRBV5-1
d_gene: .
abundance: many
j_gene: TRBJ1-3
CDR3aa: CASSLSGQAAGSGNTIYF
CDR3nt: TGCGCCAGCAGCTTGAGTGGGCAGGCTGCTGGCTCTGGAAACACCATATATTTT

v_gene: TRBV7-2
d_gene: TRBD2
abundance: many
j_gene: TRBJ2-5
CDR3aa: CASSLVLSSGRLGETQYF
CDR3nt: TGTGCCAGCAGCTTAGTTCTTTCTAGCGGGAGATTGGGAGAGACCCAGTACTTC

v_gene: TRBV18
d_gene: .
abundance: many
j_gene: TRBJ2-5
CDR3aa: CASSPGVVETQYF
CDR3nt: TGTGCCAGCTCTCCGGGAGTAGTAGAGACCCAGTACTTC

v_gene: TRBV6-6
d_gene: .
abundance: .
j_gene: TRBJ2-2
CDR3aa: CASSYSTPGSGELFF
CDR3nt: TGTGCCAGCAGTTACTCCACGCCTGGGAGCGGGGAGCTGTTTTTT

v_gene: TRBV7-2
d_gene: .
abundance: many
j_gene: TRBJ2-2
CDR3aa: CASTQGDTGELFF
CDR3nt: TGTGCCAGCACCCAGGGTGACACCGGGGAGCTGTTTTTT

v_gene: TRBV25-1
d_gene: .
abundance: few
j_gene: TRBJ1-1
CDR3aa: CASSESLLQGLNTEAFF
CDR3nt: TGTGCCAGCAGTGAGAGTTTATTACAGGGATTGAACACTGAAGCTTTCTTT

v_gene: TRBV10-3
d_gene: TRBD1
abundance: many
j_gene: TRBJ2-7
CDR3aa: CAIGQGAKEQYF
CDR3nt: TGTGCCATCGGTCAGGGGGCGAAAGAGCAGTACTTC

v_gene: TRBV7-9
d_gene: .
abundance: many
j_gene: TRBJ2-2
CDR3aa: CASSSPSGGTNTGELFF
CDR3nt: TGTGCCAGCAGCTCCCCGTCAGGGGGGACGAACACCGGGGAGCTGTTTTTT

v_gene: TRBV2
d_gene: .
abundance: .
j_gene: TRBJ2-2
CDR3aa: CASTWDGYTGELFF
CDR3nt: TGTGCCAGCACTTGGGACGGTTACACCGGGGAGCTGTTTTTT

v_gene: TRBV7-6
d_gene: TRBD2
abundance: many
j_gene: TRBJ2-7
CDR3aa: CASSLVLASGRVTGAVEQYF
CDR3nt: TGTGCCAGCAGCTTAGTTCTCGCTAGCGGGAGGGTGACCGGCGCGGTCGAGCAGTACTTC

v_gene: TRBV6-5
d_gene: .
abundance: many
j_gene: TRBJ2-6
CDR3aa: CASSYSPHPVAGANVLTF
CDR3nt: TGTGCCAGCAGTTACTCCCCCCACCCGGTAGCTGGGGCCAACGTCCTGACTTTC

v_gene: TRBV5-5
d_gene: TRBD1
abundance: .
j_gene: TRBJ1-1
CDR3aa: CASSLVRDRDTEAFF
CDR3nt: TGTGCCAGCAGCTTGGTCAGAGACAGGGACACTGAAGCTTTCTTT

v_gene: TRBV5-1
d_gene: .
abundance: many
j_gene: TRBJ2-1
CDR3aa: CASSWTHFGVAAITSRNEQFF
CDR3nt: TGCGCCAGCAGCTGGACTCATTTCGGGGTAGCGGCAATAACCTCAAGGAATGAGCAGTTCTTC

v_gene: TRBV10-3
d_gene: TRBD1
abundance: many
j_gene: TRBJ1-2
CDR3aa: CAISESGQVLLSGYTF
CDR3nt: TGTGCCATCAGTGAGTCGGGACAGGTCCTGTTGAGTGGCTACACCTTC

v_gene: TRBV6-5
d_gene: TRBD2
abundance: many
j_gene: TRBJ2-3
CDR3aa: CASSYRLAGQDTQYF
CDR3nt: TGTGCCAGCAGTTATCGGCTAGCGGGACAAGATACGCAGTATTTT

v_gene: TRBV28
d_gene: .
abundance: many
j_gene: TRBJ2-7
CDR3aa: CATLGSRYEQYF
CDR3nt: TGTGCCACATTAGGGTCCCGTTACGAGCAGTACTTC

v_gene: TRBV27
d_gene: TRBD1
abundance: many
j_gene: TRBJ1-2
CDR3aa: CASSSQGQGINYGYTF
CDR3nt: TGTGCCAGCAGCAGCCAGGGACAGGGGATTAACTATGGCTACACCTTC

v_gene: TRBV5-1
d_gene: .
abundance: many
j_gene: TRBJ2-6
CDR3aa: CASSPRSSGANVLTF
CDR3nt: TGCGCCAGCAGCCCAAGGAGCTCTGGGGCCAACGTCCTGACTTTC

v_gene: TRBV27
d_gene: TRBD2
abundance: .
j_gene: TRBJ2-3
CDR3aa: CASGRDLKGGSADTQYF
CDR3nt: TGTGCCAGCGGCCGGGACTTGAAGGGCGGGAGCGCAGATACGCAGTATTTT

v_gene: TRBV12-3/TRBV12-4
d_gene: .
abundance: many
j_gene: TRBJ2-1
CDR3aa: CASRRDGTYNEQFF
CDR3nt: TGTGCCAGCAGGAGGGACGGGACCTACAATGAGCAGTTCTTC